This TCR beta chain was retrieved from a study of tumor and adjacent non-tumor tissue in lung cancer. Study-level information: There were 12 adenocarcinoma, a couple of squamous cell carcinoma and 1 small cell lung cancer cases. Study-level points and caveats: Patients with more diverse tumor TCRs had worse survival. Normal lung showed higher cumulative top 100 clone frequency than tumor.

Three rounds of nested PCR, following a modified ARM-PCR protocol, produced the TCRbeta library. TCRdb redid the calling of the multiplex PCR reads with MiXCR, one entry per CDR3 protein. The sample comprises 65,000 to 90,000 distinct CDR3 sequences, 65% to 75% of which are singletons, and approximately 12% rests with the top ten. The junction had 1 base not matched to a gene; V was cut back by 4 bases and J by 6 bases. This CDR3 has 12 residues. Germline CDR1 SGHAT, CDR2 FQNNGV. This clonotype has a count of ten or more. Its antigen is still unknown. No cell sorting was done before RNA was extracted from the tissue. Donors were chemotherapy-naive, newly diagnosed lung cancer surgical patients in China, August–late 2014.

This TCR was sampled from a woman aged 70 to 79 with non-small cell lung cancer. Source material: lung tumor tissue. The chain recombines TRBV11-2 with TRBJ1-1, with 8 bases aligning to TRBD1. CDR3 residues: CASSSDRAEAFF. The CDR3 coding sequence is TGTGCCAGCAGCTCGGACAGGGCTGAAGCTTTCTTT.